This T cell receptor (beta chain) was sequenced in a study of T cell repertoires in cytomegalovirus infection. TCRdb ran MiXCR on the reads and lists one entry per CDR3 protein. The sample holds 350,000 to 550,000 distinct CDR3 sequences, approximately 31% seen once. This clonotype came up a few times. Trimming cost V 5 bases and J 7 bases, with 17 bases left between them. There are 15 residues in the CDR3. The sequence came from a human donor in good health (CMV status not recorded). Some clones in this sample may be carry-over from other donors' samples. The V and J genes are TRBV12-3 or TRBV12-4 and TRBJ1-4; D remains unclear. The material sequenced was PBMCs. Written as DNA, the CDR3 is TGTGCCAGCAGTGTATACAGCCCCCGGGGTGAAAAACTGTTTTTT. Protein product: CASSVYSPRGEKLFF.